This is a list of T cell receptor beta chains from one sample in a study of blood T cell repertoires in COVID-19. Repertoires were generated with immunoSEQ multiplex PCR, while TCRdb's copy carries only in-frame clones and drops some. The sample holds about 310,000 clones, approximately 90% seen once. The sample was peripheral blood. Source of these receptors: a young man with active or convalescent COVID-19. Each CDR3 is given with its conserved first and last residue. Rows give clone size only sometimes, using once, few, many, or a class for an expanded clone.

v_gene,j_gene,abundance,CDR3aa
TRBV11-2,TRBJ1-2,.,CASSLSRGNYGYTF
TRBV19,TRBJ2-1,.,CASRGRGYLFYNEQFF
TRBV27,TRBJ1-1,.,CASSYNGEFRTEAFF
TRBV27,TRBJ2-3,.,CASSFALAGTGDTQYF
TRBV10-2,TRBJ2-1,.,CASNMLGGNNEQFF
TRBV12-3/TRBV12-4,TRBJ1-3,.,CASSPSGNTIYF
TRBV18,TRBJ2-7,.,CASSPPGTGRYEQYF
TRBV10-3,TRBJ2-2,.,CAISEAGPTGELFF
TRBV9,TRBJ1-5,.,CASSRDMGEPQHF
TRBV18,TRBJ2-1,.,CASSTGTSGIYNEQFF
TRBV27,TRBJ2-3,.,CASSPYLRDTQYF
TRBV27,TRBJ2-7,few,CASSSGTKNYEQYF
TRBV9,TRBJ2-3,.,CASSSTLTRFEDTQYF
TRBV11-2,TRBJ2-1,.,CASSLALYNEQFF
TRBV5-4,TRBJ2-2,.,CASSFGQKDGELFF
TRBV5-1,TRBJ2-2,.,CASSGTSGTGELFF
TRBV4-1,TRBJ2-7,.,CASSKGVDEQYF
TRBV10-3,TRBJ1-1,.,CAASGSGTEAFF
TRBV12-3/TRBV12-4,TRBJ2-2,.,CASSSTSTGELFF
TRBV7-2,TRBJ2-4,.,CASSLGGLAKNIQYF
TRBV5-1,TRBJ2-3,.,CASSSGTAALLADTQYF
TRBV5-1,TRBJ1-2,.,CASSIGQGNFYTF
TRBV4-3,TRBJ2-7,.,CASSQDPPGTANSYEQYF
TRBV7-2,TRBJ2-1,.,CASSLVAAGPNEQFF
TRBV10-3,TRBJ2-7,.,CAISESTFRDRANLQYF
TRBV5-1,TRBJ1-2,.,CASSNRGYGYTF
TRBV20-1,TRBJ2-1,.,CSASRLGGDEQFF
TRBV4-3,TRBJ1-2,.,CASSQEEGRNYGYTF
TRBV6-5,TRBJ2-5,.,CASVGGETQYF
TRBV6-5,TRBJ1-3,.,CASNTVFSGNTIYF
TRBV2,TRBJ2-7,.,CASIRSEQYF
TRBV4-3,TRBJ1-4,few,CASRPLHGGADEKLFF
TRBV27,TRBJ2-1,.,CATINRGHKNEQFF
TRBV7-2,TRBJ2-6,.,CASSLAAVEIGVLTF
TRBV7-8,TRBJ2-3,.,CATQTSGGPTDTQYF
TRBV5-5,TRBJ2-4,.,CASRQLRAKNIQYF
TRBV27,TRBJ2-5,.,CASRGLNQETQYF
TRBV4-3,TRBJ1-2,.,CASSQEPGVYGYTF
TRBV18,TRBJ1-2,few,CASSPGEYYGYTF
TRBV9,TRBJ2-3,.,CASSSSSGRSADTQYF
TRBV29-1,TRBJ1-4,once,CSVEGAGQLFF
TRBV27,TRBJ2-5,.,CASSTQGASETQYF
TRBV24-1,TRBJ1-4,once,CATSDSGVEKLFF
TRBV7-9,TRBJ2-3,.,CASSFFRGDTDTQYF
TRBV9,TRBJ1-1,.,CASSVATSTEAFF
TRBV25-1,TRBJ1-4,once,CASSPSNDKKLFF
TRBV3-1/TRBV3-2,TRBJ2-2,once,CASSQQGAGELFF
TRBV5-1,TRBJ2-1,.,CASSPPSGRASYNEQFF
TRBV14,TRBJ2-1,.,CASSPLSWGLSNEQFF
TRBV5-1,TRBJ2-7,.,CASSSRDSPTWNEQYF
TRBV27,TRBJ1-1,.,CASSYRGQVTEAFF
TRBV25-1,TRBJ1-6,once,CASSDRQGLNSPLHF
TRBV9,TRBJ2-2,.,CASSVWDRVVTGELFF
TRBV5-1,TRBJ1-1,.,CASSEGPGVGTEAFF